Following are 12 T cell receptor beta chains from one sample sequenced in a study of tumor-infiltrating lymphocytes in primary liver carcinoma. Co-extraction of both nucleic acids (RNA and DNA) used 20-30 mg of unsorted bulk tissue. The researchers produced TCR beta cDNA from 500 ng total RNA with a constant-region primer. Three rounds of nested multiplex PCR with slightly modified ARM-PCR produced TCR beta libraries. Forward primers for TRBV1-TRBV30 and a C-beta reverse primer served the first two PCR rounds, at about 10 cycles each. Each CDR3 protein is one row after TCRdb ran MiXCR on the multiplex PCR reads. The data show 45,000 or so distinct CDR3 sequences, roughly 80% seen once. Material: tumor-adjacent normal liver tissue. The receptor set was obtained from a woman aged 25 to 39 with primary liver carcinoma and hepatitis B virus infection.

A word on this clonotype: Without the conserved terminal phenylalanine or tryptophan, this CDR3 likely stems from a read error. It is unclear where the CDR3 begins or ends on the DNA, so no DNA is shown, and the CDR3 is as TCRdb lists it. The rearrangement joins TRBV6-5 to TRBJ1-1. Germline CDR1 reads MNHEY; CDR2 reads SVGAGI. The CDR3 adds up to 13 amino acids, both ends counted. This CDR3 reads CASSLTKNTEAIY.

Notes on this clonotype: A read error may produce the germline difference seen at one junction end. The chain recombines TRBV6-1 with TRBJ2-7; TRBD2 might be the D (7 bases). In germline, CDR1 is MNHNS, CDR2 SASEGT. The CDR3 covers 16 residues. The CDR3 sequence is CVSSVGGRIGIHEQYF. CDR3 nucleotide sequence: TGTGTCAGCAGTGTCGGGGGGCGCATCGGCATCCACGAGCAGTACTTC.

Comments on this clonotype: Relative to the germline gene, one junction end is altered; a read error may explain this. The chain uses TRBV11-2 and TRBJ2-4, with 8 bases fitting TRBD2. The germline V gene has CDR1 SGHAT and CDR2 FQNNGV. This CDR3 region has 15 residues. This CDR3 reads CACSLTGLAKDIQYF. CDR3 DNA: TGTGCCTGCAGCCTAACTGGACTAGCCAAAGACATTCAGTACTTC.

This chain connects TRBV6-2 or TRBV6-3 to TRBJ2-3; D might be TRBD2 (6 bases). The CDR3 runs 14 residues. The V end was cut by 10 bases, the J end by 3 bases, with 17 bases between. Germline values: CDR1 MNHEY, CDR2 SVGEGT. The DNA for the CDR3 is TGTGCCAATAGTTACCTAGCGTGGACAGATACGCAGTATTTT. Translated, it gives CANSYLAWTDTQYF.

A note on this clonotype: A junction boundary mismatches the germline segment, possibly from a read error. V and J are TRBV5-1 and TRBJ2-1, with D tentatively TRBD2 (6 bases). This CDR3 comprises 15 residues. Germline CDR1 is SGHRS and CDR2 is YFSETQ. CDR3 sequence: CASSLGGGKDNGQFF. Here the CDR3 DNA reads TGCGCCAGCAGTTTGGGAGGCGGGAAAGACAATGGGCAGTTCTTC.

With respect to this clonotype: Relative to the germline gene, one junction end is altered; a read error may explain this. The chain employs TRBV28 and TRBJ2-2, with D possibly being TRBD2 (5 bases). Germline V CDR1 and CDR2: MDHEN, SYDVKM. This CDR3 has 15 residues. The chain's CDR3 is CASSLVGLNTWELFF. The CDR3 DNA is TGTGCCAGCAGTTTAGTCGGATTGAACACCTGGGAGCTGTTCTTT.

As regards this clonotype: Sequence at one end of the junction differs from germline and may be a read error. The rearrangement uses TRBV10-2 and TRBJ2-3, with 8 bases that match TRBD2. Germline-derived CDR1 and CDR2 are WSHSY and SAAADI. The CDR3 has 12 residues. The CDR3: CASSPGGSTPYF. The CDR3 region has the DNA TGCGCCAGCTCTCCGGGAGGGAGTACGCCGTATTTT.

Details on this clonotype: The conserved final phenylalanine or tryptophan is absent from the CDR3, which likely points to a read error. This rearrangement joins TRBV6-4 to TRBJ1-5; D is uncertain. The CDR3 is 13 residues long. Germline V gene sequence: CDR1 MRHNA, CDR2 SNTAGT. In DNA form, the CDR3 reads TGTGCCAGCAGTGACGGAACCAATCAGCTCCAGCATTCT. Its protein product is CASSDGTNQLQHS.

About this clonotype: One junction end does not reproduce the germline sequence, and a read error may be involved. CDR3 sequence: CTSSDPAADLEQHF. CDR3 nucleotide sequence: TGTACCAGCAGTGACCCGGCGGCAGACCTCGAGCAGCACTTC. This chain joins TRBV6-1 and TRBJ2-7; D remains ambiguous. There are 14 residues in the CDR3. Germline CDR1 is MNHNS and CDR2 is SASEGT.

In the case of this clonotype: The final CDR3 position lacks the conserved phenylalanine or tryptophan, pointing to a likely read error. The chain uses TRBV4-3 and TRBJ2-2; no definite D call. The CDR3 totals 12 residues. Germline CDR1 and CDR2: LGHNA and YSLEER. The CDR3 DNA reads as TGCGCCGGCAGACTTGGCATCGGGGAGCTGTTTGTT. Translation: CAGRLGIGELFV.

The V and J genes are TRBV4-1 and TRBJ1-1, with a tentative D call TRBD1 (5 bases). The V gene lost 4 bases and the J gene lost 0 bases, with 18 bases spanning the gap. The CDR3 has 17 amino acids. The germline V gene has CDR1 MGHRA and CDR2 YSYEKL. Here the CDR3 DNA reads TGCGCCAGCAGCCGATACTTAACGGGGGTCTTGAACACTGAAGCTTTCTTT. Encoded protein: CASSRYLTGVLNTEAFF.

The J gene is TRBJ2-1, the V gene TRBV10-3; TRBD2 matches 11 bases. The V gene's germline CDR1 is ENHRY and CDR2 SYGVKD. The CDR3 covers 17 residues. The CDR3 coding sequence is TGTGCAATCGAGGGGGACACTAGCGGGAGAAGTCTCGATGAGCAGTTCTTC. It translates to CAIEGDTSGRSLDEQFF.